A selection of T cell receptor beta chains follows, all from one sample in a study of T-cell reconstitution after alpha-beta-depleted transplantation in children. From the PCR reads, TCRdb called clonotypes with MiXCR, one entry per CDR3 protein. The data show 210,000 or so distinct CDR3 sequences, with approximately 9.5% seen just once and around 6.2% held by the top ten. Here the sequenced sample was PBMCs from the stem cell graft donor, taken from the stem cell graft. The receptors originated from a human donor who donated a stem cell graft to a child with acute lymphoblastic leukemia. Both conserved end residues are part of each CDR3.

j_gene: TRBJ2-5
v_gene: TRBV15
len: 15
CDR3aa: CATSSGGRYQETQYF

j_gene: TRBJ1-1
v_gene: TRBV12-3/TRBV12-4
len: 16
CDR3aa: CASSFRGGGLKNEAFF

j_gene: TRBJ2-7
v_gene: TRBV4-1
len: 16
CDR3aa: CASSQGGASLSYEQYF

j_gene: TRBJ1-1
v_gene: TRBV6-5
len: 14
CDR3aa: CASSYFQRNTEAFF

j_gene: TRBJ2-3
v_gene: TRBV6-5
len: 16
CDR3aa: CASSYPTGGPSDTQYF

j_gene: TRBJ2-2
v_gene: TRBV12-3/TRBV12-4
len: 15
CDR3aa: CASSFNGANKGELFF

j_gene: TRBJ2-5
v_gene: TRBV20-1
len: 13
CDR3aa: CSARHLRAETQYF

j_gene: TRBJ1-6
v_gene: TRBV7-8
len: 15
CDR3aa: CASSLVSQGGSPLHF

j_gene: TRBJ2-7
v_gene: TRBV10-3
len: 19
CDR3aa: CAISESGGLAGGSSYEQYF

j_gene: TRBJ2-1
v_gene: TRBV4-2
len: 15
CDR3aa: CAMSQGTGGHNEQFF

j_gene: TRBJ2-2
v_gene: TRBV5-1
len: 18
CDR3aa: CASKIRAGGLANTGELFF

j_gene: TRBJ1-6
v_gene: TRBV20-1
len: 15
CDR3aa: CSARGQGSVNSPLHF

j_gene: TRBJ2-5
v_gene: TRBV27
len: 15
CDR3aa: CASSLSGPLSKTQYF

j_gene: TRBJ2-3
v_gene: TRBV7-7
len: 14
CDR3aa: CASSLLAGPDTQYF

j_gene: TRBJ2-1
v_gene: TRBV5-1
len: 15
CDR3aa: CASSFGVAGGLEQFF

j_gene: TRBJ2-2
v_gene: TRBV5-1
len: 15
CDR3aa: CASSSPGTSGGELFF

j_gene: TRBJ2-7
v_gene: TRBV12-3/TRBV12-4
len: 15
CDR3aa: CASSSIAGGSYEQYF

j_gene: TRBJ2-2
v_gene: TRBV6-1
len: 16
CDR3aa: CASRLDRAWDPGELFF

j_gene: TRBJ2-3
v_gene: TRBV12-3/TRBV12-4
len: 17
CDR3aa: CASSILPGQGRTDTQYF

j_gene: TRBJ1-6
v_gene: TRBV10-3
len: 13
CDR3aa: CAIMEVTNSPLHF

j_gene: TRBJ2-3
v_gene: TRBV7-2
len: 15
CDR3aa: CASSFLEGSTDTQYF

j_gene: TRBJ1-4
v_gene: TRBV5-1
len: 15
CDR3aa: CASSLSGRGGEKLFF

j_gene: TRBJ1-4
v_gene: TRBV27
len: 19
CDR3aa: CASSLSPQGPRGRHEKLFF

j_gene: TRBJ2-5
v_gene: TRBV7-8
len: 18
CDR3aa: CASSLSGGGVTDQETQYF

j_gene: TRBJ1-1
v_gene: TRBV6-2/TRBV6-3
len: 14
CDR3aa: CASSYQGRGTEAFF

j_gene: TRBJ1-4
v_gene: TRBV29-1
len: 12
CDR3aa: CSVGVLGEKLFF

j_gene: TRBJ2-5
v_gene: TRBV2
len: 14
CDR3aa: CASSEAAGRETQYF

j_gene: TRBJ1-5
v_gene: TRBV11-2
len: 15
CDR3aa: CASSRNQGSGQPQHF

j_gene: TRBJ2-7
v_gene: TRBV9
len: 15
CDR3aa: CASSVEPGRAYEQYF

j_gene: TRBJ1-6
v_gene: TRBV5-1
len: 16
CDR3aa: CASSLESGLVHSPLHF

j_gene: TRBJ2-1
v_gene: TRBV20-1
len: 15
CDR3aa: CSARQGRSSYNEQFF

j_gene: TRBJ2-7
v_gene: TRBV15
len: 17
CDR3aa: CATSQGRLAGGLYEQYF

j_gene: TRBJ2-7
v_gene: TRBV7-2
len: 15
CDR3aa: CASSLLGTGAYEQYF

j_gene: TRBJ1-2
v_gene: TRBV2
len: 13
CDR3aa: CASRQGQGNGYTF